One and the same sample provided the 23 T cell receptor beta chains below, sequenced in a study of CD8+ T cells in alopecia areata. Investigators isolated RNA and reverse transcribed it into cDNA to act as the sequencing template. This table comes from immunoSEQ multiplex PCR, and its TCRdb copy is limited to in-frame clones, with some not included. Observed in the sample are around 300,000 clones, none of them singletons. Markers including CD4, CD8alpha, NKG2D and NKG2ACE guided sorting of pooled cutaneous lymph node cells. Sequencing used CD4+ T cells sorted from a lymph node. The receptor source for this set is a C3H/HeJ mouse with alopecia areata. Mouse MHC haplotype: H2-k.

This clone was detected only a few times. Gene and germline names: mouse. The read ends 4 residues shy of where the CDR3 ends; the end is completed using the germline J gene. This chain uses TRBV13-3 with TRBJ2-2, with 9 bases that match TRBD1. V shed 3 bases and J 1 base; nucleotides not matched to a gene: 1. This CDR3 contains 15 residues. Looked up from germline, CDR1 is NNHDY and CDR2 is SYVADS. CDR3 region: CASSGQGGNTGQLYF. Partial CDR3 DNA: TGTGCCAGCAGTGGACAGGGGGGAAACACCGGG.

This clone was seen at least ten times. Genes and germline are mouse. The observed sequence ends 4 residues before the CDR3 terminus, with the missing tail filled in from the germline J gene. The gene calls are TRBV1 and TRBJ2-5, with TRBD1 matching 10 bases. CDR1 and CDR2 (germline): NSQYPW, LRSPGD (reference sequence). The CDR3 is 15 amino acids. After removal of 4 bases from V and 0 bases from J, the junction contained 1 base not matched to a gene. The CDR3 bases that were read are TGCACCTGCAGTGGGGGACAGGGGAACCAAGAC. Its protein is CTCSGGQGNQD. The whole CDR3 reads CTCSGGQGNQDTQYF.

This clone turned up a few times. Gene names follow the mouse nomenclature. The CDR3: CASSLPQGWHSDYTF. Incomplete CDR3 DNA: TGTGCCAGCTCTCTCCCACAGGGGTGGCACTCC. V and J are TRBV12-1 and TRBJ1-2; 7 bases fit TRBD1. The read gets to within 4 residues of the CDR3 end, and the germline J gene fills in the rest. This CDR3 has 15 residues. CDR1 SGHSN and CDR2 HYEKVE come from the germline V gene. V lost 0 bases, J lost 3 bases, and 6 bases stayed unmatched.

In regard to this clone: Any gene name here is a mouse gene name. The read comes to an end 4 residues before the CDR3 does, leaving the germline J gene to fill in the end. Different DNA sequences within this sample yield the same CDR3. This chain connects TRBV13-1 to TRBJ2-5, with TRBD2 as a possible D gene (7 bases). This CDR3 is 13 amino acids long. Per germline, CDR1 NSHNY and CDR2 SYGAGN. This chain's CDR3 is CASSGGAQDTQYF. CDR3 DNA, as far as it was read: TGTGCCAGCAGTGGGGGGGCGCAGGAC.

This clone was detected a few times. Germline and genes here are mouse. The sample contains more than one DNA sequence encoding this CDR3. CDR3 sequence reads: CASSLSYEQYF. Partial CDR3 DNA: TGTGCCAGCTCCCTATCCTAT. This rearrangement joins TRBV12-1 to TRBJ2-7; D not certain. The CDR3 extends 4 residues past the end of the read, so its final part is completed from the germline J gene. V lost 4 bases, J lost 1 base, and 4 bases lay in between. The CDR3 is 11 residues long. CDR1 and CDR2 from the germline V gene are SGHSN and HYEKVE. The full variable domain, completed using reference TRBV12-1 and TRBJ2-7, is DSGVVQSPRHIIKEKGGRSVLTCIPISGHSNVVWYQQTLGKELKFLIQHYEKVERDKGFLPSRFSVQQFDDYHSEMNMSALELEDSAMYFCASSLSYEQYFGPGTRLTVL.

On this clone: Gene names refer to mouse genes. CDR3 protein: CAWSPTGVDNSPLYF. CDR3 DNA, as far as it was read: TGTGCCTGGAGTCCGACAGGGGTGGATAATTCGCCC. This chain links TRBV31 with TRBJ1-6; 8 nucleotides match TRBD1. Sequencing ends 3 residues short of the CDR3 end; the germline J gene provides the rest. TRBJ1-6 belongs to the ORF category, with a function that is uncertain. Trimming cost V 1 base and J 5 bases; bases outside gene matches: 4. The CDR3 loop spans 15 amino acids. The V gene's germline CDR1 is GKSSPN and CDR2 SITVG.

Concerning this clone: Mouse gene names apply. The DNA read from the CDR3 is TGTGCCAGCGGACAGGGGAGGGAC. Protein product: CASGQGRD. The complete CDR3 sequence is CASGQGRDTQYF. The rearrangement joins TRBV13-2 to TRBJ2-5; 7 positions agree with TRBD1. The CDR3 is cut off 4 residues early in the read; its end comes from the germline J gene. This CDR3 comprises 12 residues. CDR1 and CDR2 (germline): NNHNN, SYGAGS (reference sequence).

Note on this clone: Gene names denote mouse genes. The sample carries other DNA sequences with the same CDR3. Incomplete CDR3 DNA: TGTGCCAGCAGTGGGGACAGAAATTCCTATAATTCGCCC. Protein product: CASSGDRNSYNSP. The entire CDR3 reads CASSGDRNSYNSPLYF. This chain connects TRBV13-1 to TRBJ1-6; 7 nucleotides align to TRBD1. The read comes to an end 3 residues before the CDR3 does, leaving the germline J gene to fill in the end. TRBJ1-6 is identified as an open reading frame with a role that is uncertain. The junction had 3 bases not matched to a gene; V was cut back by 3 bases and J by 0 bases. This CDR3 comprises 16 residues. The germline V gene encodes CDR1 NSHNY and CDR2 SYGAGN.

This clone came up a few times. Gene names follow the mouse nomenclature. The read terminates 4 residues ahead of where the CDR3 ends, so the germline J gene completes it. This specimen includes other DNA sequences encoding the same CDR3. The chain joins TRBV13-3 to TRBJ2-1, with 9 positions matching TRBD2. CDR1 NNHDY and CDR2 SYVADS come from the germline V gene. The trim removed 3 bases at V and 3 bases at J, leaving 1 base unmatched. The CDR3 loop spans 14 amino acids. CDR3 bases read: TGTGCCAGCAGTGGGGGACTGGGCTATGCT. This codes for CASSGGLGYA. The full CDR3 is CASSGGLGYAEQFF.

The sample holds a few counts of this clone. Mouse germline and gene names are used. The read is 4 residues too short to cover the CDR3 end, so that end is filled in from the germline J gene. In the same sample, other DNA sequences code for this CDR3. The gene calls are TRBV19 and TRBJ1-2; 7 bases agree with TRBD1. Germline CDR1 is FNHDT and CDR2 is SITEND (reference sequence). The CDR3 spans 13 residues. Trimming cost V 6 bases and J 0 bases; bases outside gene matches: 2. CDR3 DNA (partial): TGTGCCAGCACAGGGACAGCAAACTCC. Translation gives CASTGTANS. The full CDR3 protein reads CASTGTANSDYTF. The full variable domain, in which reference TRBV19 and TRBJ1-2 provide the parts outside the CDR3, is GGIITQTPKFLIGQEGQKLTLKCQQNFNHDTMYWYRQDSGKGLRLIYYSITENDLQKGDLSEGYDASREKKSSFSLTVTSAQKNEMAVFLCASTGTANSDYTFGSGTRLLVI.

About this clone: The gene names given are mouse names. The CDR3 end is not reached by the read, which stops 4 residues before it; the germline J gene fills it in. V gene TRBV17 combines with J gene TRBJ1-1; D ambiguous. V gave up 0 bases and J gave up 3 bases, with 8 bases separating them. The CDR3 length is 14 residues. Per germline, CDR1 MNHDT and CDR2 YYDKIL. The sequenced part of the CDR3 DNA is TGTGCTAGCAGTAGAGATTATCTGGACACA. Translation: CASSRDYLDT. The whole CDR3 protein reads CASSRDYLDTEVFF.

This clone was observed a few times. Gene names are the mouse ones. The read falls 4 residues short of the CDR3 end, and the missing part is taken from the germline J gene. Other DNA variants within this sample encode the same CDR3. V and J are TRBV19 and TRBJ2-1; the D gene is possibly TRBD1 (5 bases). Germline V gene sequence: CDR1 FNHDT, CDR2 SITEND (reference sequence). The CDR3 is 14 residues long. Trimming shortened V by 2 bases and J by 1 base, and 7 bases separated the two germline ends. The CDR3 sequence is CASSIDRNYAEQFF. The CDR3 DNA, read in part, is TGTGCCAGCAGTATCGACAGAAACTATGCT.

Only a few counts were recorded for this clone. Gene names are mouse gene names. The CDR3 end falls 4 residues outside the read, so it is completed with the germline J gene. V is TRBV13-1 and J is TRBJ1-1; perhaps TRBD1 as D (5 bases). The CDR3 totals 13 residues. The V end was cut by 0 bases, the J end by 4 bases, with 7 bases between. CDR1 and CDR2 from the germline V gene are NSHNY and SYGAGN. This chain's CDR3 is CASSDGGVTEVFF. The CDR3 DNA, read in part, is TGTGCCAGCAGTGATGGAGGGGTCACA.

Concerning this clone: Genes and germline come from the mouse. The read stops 4 residues short of the end of the CDR3; the missing end is completed from the germline J gene. J is TRBJ2-1 and V is TRBV5; 10 nucleotides agree with TRBD2. V was pared by 5 bases and J by 1 base, with 2 bases of the junction left unmatched. The CDR3 spans 15 residues. Germline V CDR1 and CDR2: LGHNA, YNLKQL (reference sequence). The sequenced part of the CDR3 DNA is TGTGCCAGCAGCGAGACTGGGGGGAACTATGCT. This sequence encodes CASSETGGNYA. The complete CDR3 sequence is CASSETGGNYAEQFF.

This clone appeared a few times. The germline and genes are mouse ones. The sequenced fragment ends 4 residues before the CDR3 boundary, so the rest is inferred from the germline J gene. The chain combines TRBV1 with TRBJ2-2; TRBD2 aligns across 9 bases. There are 14 residues in the CDR3. Germline CDR1 reads NSQYPW; CDR2 reads LRSPGD (reference sequence). CDR3 protein: CTCSAGLGLGQLYF. Incomplete CDR3 DNA: TGCACCTGCAGTGCGGGACTGGGACTCGGG.

Remarks on this clone: Each gene name is a mouse one. The observed sequence ends 4 residues before the CDR3 terminus, with the missing tail filled in from the germline J gene. The V and J genes are TRBV19 and TRBJ2-7; D is uncertain. CDR1 and CDR2 from the germline V gene are FNHDT and SITEND (reference sequence). The CDR3 length is 12 residues. The sequenced part of the CDR3 DNA is TGTGCCAGCAGTAAGTGGGTGAAT. Protein sequence: CASSKWVN. The full CDR3 reads CASSKWVNEQYF. Full variable domain (outside the CDR3, taken from reference TRBV19 and TRBJ2-7): GGIITQTPKFLIGQEGQKLTLKCQQNFNHDTMYWYRQDSGKGLRLIYYSITENDLQKGDLSEGYDASREKKSSFSLTVTSAQKNEMAVFLCASSKWVNEQYFGPGTRLTVL.

This clone was seen ten or more times. The gene symbols are mouse symbols. Read sequence stops 4 residues before the CDR3 end, and the germline J gene provides the missing end. V and J are TRBV17 and TRBJ2-3, with D possibly TRBD2 on 5 matching bases. The length of the CDR3 is 14 residues. Germline CDR1 MNHDT, CDR2 YYDKIL. Trimming took off 3 bases at V and 4 bases at J, with 11 bases between the two ends. The CDR3 is CASSSGETTETLYF. The sequenced part of the CDR3 DNA is TGTGCTAGCAGTAGTGGGGAGACGACAGAA.

This clone has a handful of counts. Gene names are mouse gene names. The read comes to an end 4 residues before the CDR3 does, leaving the germline J gene to fill in the end. The chain recombines TRBV31 with TRBJ2-1; the match to TRBD2 covers 13 bases. Germline CDR1 and CDR2: GKSSPN and SITVG. This CDR3 comprises 16 residues. V lost 3 bases to trimming and J lost 3 bases; unmatched junction nucleotides: 5. CDR3 amino acids: CAWRFRTGGAYAEQFF. The DNA read from the CDR3 is TGTGCCTGGAGGTTTAGGACTGGGGGGGCCTATGCT.

Concerning this clone: Mouse gene names apply. The read halts 4 residues ahead of the CDR3 end, with the missing end drawn from the germline J gene. This sample includes further DNA sequences coding for the same CDR3. V is TRBV17 and J is TRBJ1-1, with 10 bases matching TRBD1. CDR3 length: 15 amino acids. Germline CDR1 is MNHDT and CDR2 is YYDKIL. The V gene end was trimmed by 5 bases and the J gene end by 1 base; junction bases not matched to a gene: 4. The part of the CDR3 DNA that was read is TGTGCTAGCAGTCGGGACAGGGGAAGGAACACA. This gives the protein CASSRDRGRNT. The entire CDR3 sequence reads CASSRDRGRNTEVFF.

Of note for this clone: Germline and genes: mouse. With the read ending 4 residues before the CDR3 end, the germline J gene is used to fill in that end. The chain employs TRBV1 and TRBJ1-2; perhaps TRBD1 as D (6 bases). The CDR3 runs 14 residues. CDR1 NSQYPW and CDR2 LRSPGD come from the germline V gene (reference sequence). Trimming cost V 4 bases and J 0 bases, with 9 bases left between them. The part of the CDR3 DNA that was read is TGCACCTGCAGTGGACAGGCCTCAAACTCC. The encoded protein is CTCSGQASNS. The CDR3 in its entirety is CTCSGQASNSDYTF.

Comments on this clone: All gene names here are mouse names. The observed sequence ends 4 residues before the CDR3 terminus, with the missing tail filled in from the germline J gene. V is TRBV17 and J is TRBJ2-5; tentatively, D is TRBD2 (7 bases). Germline-derived CDR1 and CDR2 are MNHDT and YYDKIL. The ends were cut back, 3 bases at V and 0 bases at J, with 13 bases in the middle. The CDR3 contains 16 residues. Here the CDR3 reads CASSRDLGGNQDTQYF. The CDR3 bases that were read are TGTGCTAGCAGTAGGGATTTGGGGGGCAACCAAGAC.

This clone has more than one count but fewer than ten. Gene names follow the mouse nomenclature. The read gets to within 4 residues of the CDR3 end, and the germline J gene fills in the rest. The J gene is TRBJ1-1, the V gene TRBV1, with TRBD1 matching 10 bases. This CDR3 is built from 15 residues. Germline assignment: CDR1 NSQYPW and CDR2 LRSPGD (reference sequence). V was pared by 5 bases and J by 1 base, with 4 bases of the junction left unmatched. CDR3 DNA (partial): TGCACCTGCAGTTCAGGGACAGGGGTGAACACA. It specifies CTCSSGTGVNT. The full CDR3 reads CTCSSGTGVNTEVFF.

This clone was counted ten times or more. Here the gene names and germline are mouse. With the read ending 4 residues before the CDR3 end, the germline J gene is used to fill in that end. This sequence joins TRBV17 and TRBJ2-5; TRBD2 aligns across 9 bases. The CDR3 consists of 17 residues. The germline V gene has CDR1 MNHDT and CDR2 YYDKIL. V gave up 0 bases and J gave up 2 bases; unmatched junction bases: 6. The DNA read from the CDR3 is TGTGCTAGCAGTAGAGATCTTTCGGGACTGGGCCAAGAC. The encoded protein is CASSRDLSGLGQD. The CDR3 in full is CASSRDLSGLGQDTQYF.